Below are 30 T cell receptor beta chains sequenced from a single sample in a study of blood T cell repertoires in COVID-19. The assay was immunoSEQ multiplex PCR, and TCRdb's table has in-frame clones only and misses some. The data contain approximately 250,000 clones, 84% of them singletons. What was sequenced was peripheral blood. The receptors derive from a human donor in a cohort sampled during active COVID-19.

The chain combines TRBV5-1 with TRBJ1-1, with 7 bases aligning to TRBD1. V shed 4 bases and J 0 bases; nucleotides not matched to a gene: 6. Germline loops: CDR1 SGHRS, CDR2 YFSETQ. This CDR3 is 15 amino acids long. For the CDR3, the DNA is TGCGCCAGCAGCCCCGGACAGGCCATGAACACTGAAGCTTTCTTT. Protein sequence: CASSPGQAMNTEAFF.

This chain uses TRBV28 with TRBJ1-2; D perhaps matches TRBD1 (6 bases). The CDR3 sequence is 12 residues long. Trimming shortened V by 4 bases and J by 3 bases, and 6 bases separated the two germline ends. Looked up from germline, CDR1 is MDHEN and CDR2 is SYDVKM. The CDR3 reads CASSSGDYGYTF. Here the CDR3 DNA reads TGTGCCAGCAGTTCAGGGGACTATGGCTACACCTTC.

J is TRBJ2-1 and V is TRBV2; possible D gene TRBD2, 6 bases. CDR1 SNHLY and CDR2 FYNNEI come from the germline V gene. The V end lost 1 base, the J end lost 6 bases, and 10 bases lay between the germline ends. The CDR3 has 14 residues. The CDR3 region is CASSEVGSANEQFF. CDR3 nucleotide sequence: TGTGCCAGCAGTGAAGTCGGGAGCGCCAATGAGCAGTTCTTC. The full variable domain, rest sourced from reference TRBV2 and TRBJ2-1, is EPEVTQTPSHQVTQMGQEVILRCVPISNHLYFYWYRQILGQKVEFLVSFYNNEISEKSEIFDDQFSVERPDGSNFTLKIRSTKLEDSAMYFCASSEVGSANEQFFGPGTRLTVL.

The rearrangement uses TRBV3-1 (or the pseudogene TRBV3-2) and TRBJ2-3; TRBD2 matches 10 bases. Germline V gene data show CDR1 as LGHDT and CDR2 as YNNKEL (reference sequence). J lost 8 bases, V lost 5 bases, and 13 bases had no gene match. The CDR3 runs to 16 residues. CDR3 nucleotides: TGTGCCAGCAGCGGGTCTAGCGGGAGCTCACAGGGTACGCAGTATTTT. Encoded protein: CASSGSSGSSQGTQYF.

The genes are TRBV10-3 and TRBJ2-3, with 8 bases that match TRBD2. Germline CDR1 ENHRY, CDR2 SYGVKD. The CDR3 loop spans 15 amino acids. The trim removed 3 bases at V and 1 base at J, leaving 3 bases unmatched. In nucleotides, the CDR3 is TGTGCCATCAGTGACGGGCGGGGGGGCACAGATACGCAGTATTTT. Its protein is CAISDGRGGTDTQYF.

This clone was recorded only once. The V gene is TRBV5-1, the J gene TRBJ2-1; 7 bases align to TRBD2. CDR1 and CDR2 from the germline V gene are SGHRS and YFSETQ. V shed 4 bases, J shed 6 bases, and the junction held 7 bases outside the gene matches. This CDR3 region has 14 residues. This CDR3 reads CASSRLAPGNEQFF. Here the CDR3 DNA reads TGCGCCAGCAGCCGACTAGCACCTGGCAATGAGCAGTTCTTC.

This chain links TRBV6-6 with TRBJ1-3; 7 nucleotides match TRBD1. Germline V lookup: CDR1 MNHNY, CDR2 SVGAGI (reference sequence). V shed 1 base and J 10 bases; nucleotides not matched to a gene: 7. The length of the CDR3 is 14 residues. The DNA for the CDR3 is TGTGCCAGCAGTTACTTCGGACAGGCCCTTACCATATATTTT. Encoded protein: CASSYFGQALTIYF.

The rearrangement uses TRBV4-3 and TRBJ1-2, with 7 bases that match TRBD1. V trimming: 4 bases; J trimming: 6 bases; junction bases outside the gene matches: 11. There are 15 residues in the CDR3. Germline V CDR1 and CDR2: LGHNA, YSLEER. The CDR3 bases are TGCGCCAGCAGCCCATTACAGGGGACGGCTAATGGCTACACCTTC. Its protein product is CASSPLQGTANGYTF.

J is TRBJ1-5 and V is TRBV6-2 or TRBV6-3, with D possibly matching TRBD1 (5 bases). This CDR3 has 17 amino acids. V gave up 6 bases and J gave up 2 bases, with 20 bases separating them. Germline assignment: CDR1 MNHEY and CDR2 SVGEGT. CDR3 amino acids: CASSLDSGRGGNQPQHF. The CDR3 DNA reads TGTGCCAGCAGCCTTGATTCCGGGAGAGGGGGCAATCAGCCCCAGCATTTT.

This chain links TRBV5-6 with TRBJ2-1, with 9 bases aligning to TRBD1. Germline lookup yields CDR1 SGHDT and CDR2 YYEEEE. V was pared by 3 bases and J by 6 bases, with 10 bases of the junction left unmatched. The length of the CDR3 is 16 residues. CDR3 sequence reads: CASSSGRDRVFNEQFF. The CDR3, as DNA: TGTGCCAGCAGCTCTGGACGGGACAGGGTTTTCAATGAGCAGTTCTTC.

The V gene is TRBV3-1 (or the pseudogene TRBV3-2), the J gene TRBJ1-1; no clear D gene. V shed 4 bases and J shed 10 bases, with 10 bases lying between them. The CDR3 length is 11 residues. Germline V gene sequence: CDR1 LGHDT, CDR2 YNNKEL (reference sequence). The CDR3 sequence is CASSRGSLAFF. CDR3 sequence (DNA): TGTGCCAGCAGCCGAGGGAGTTTAGCTTTCTTT.

The chain has TRBV7-9 and TRBJ2-6, with 11 bases identical to TRBD1. The germline V gene has CDR1 SEHNR and CDR2 FQNEAQ (reference sequence). With V trimmed by 6 bases and J by 3 bases, 13 bases remained unmatched. The length of the CDR3 is 19 residues. CDR3 DNA sequence: TGTGCCAGCAGAACACCAATCGGACAGGGGGCGAATGGGGCCAACGTCCTGACTTTC. This encodes CASRTPIGQGANGANVLTF.

This chain links TRBV5-1 with TRBJ1-5; 8 nucleotides agree with TRBD1. This CDR3 comprises 17 residues. The ends lost 4 bases at V and 5 bases at J; junction bases unmatched: 14. CDR1 and CDR2 (germline): SGHRS, YFSETQ. The CDR3 DNA follows: TGCGCCAGCAGCCTAACAGGCACAGGGGGGAGGGATCAGCCCCAGCATTTT. As protein: CASSLTGTGGRDQPQHF.

The rearrangement joins TRBV27 to TRBJ1-6; no reliable D call. V was clipped by 5 bases and J by 10 bases, with 9 bases between them. The CDR3 loop spans 12 amino acids. From germline, CDR1 is MNHEY and CDR2 SMNVEV (reference sequence). The CDR3 bases are TGTGCCAGCAGTAGACTTCGATCACCCCTCCACTTT. This codes for CASSRLRSPLHF.

The gene calls are TRBV6-5 and TRBJ1-3; 9 bases align to TRBD1. Germline V CDR1 and CDR2: MNHEY, SVGAGI. V was clipped by 5 bases and J by 7 bases; unmatched bases: 6. The CDR3 extends over 14 amino acids. The CDR3 DNA reads TGTGCCAGCAGTACAAGACAGGGGGGGAACACCATATATTTT. Protein: CASSTRQGGNTIYF.

The chain uses TRBV18 and TRBJ2-1, with 13 bases fitting TRBD2. The CDR3 runs 16 residues. Germline V gives CDR1 KGHSH, CDR2 LQKENI. Unmatched junction bases numbered 9, after V lost 3 bases and J lost 10 bases. The CDR3 DNA is TGTGCCAGCTCACCCGCCACTAGCGGGAGGGCCGTCGAGCAGTTCTTC. It is translated as CASSPATSGRAVEQFF.

The chain couples TRBV7-2 to TRBJ2-7; D unclear. Per germline, CDR1 SGHTA and CDR2 FQGNSA. This CDR3 spans 14 amino acids. Trimming pared 1 base from V and 2 bases from J, leaving 9 bases between. The CDR3, as DNA: TGTGCCAGCAGCTTAGGGTACACTACCTACGAGCAGTACTTC. It translates to CASSLGYTTYEQYF.

The V call is TRBV5-6, the J call TRBJ2-7; 11 nucleotides match TRBD1. CDR1 is SGHDT and CDR2 is YYEEEE in the germline V gene. The CDR3 sequence is 16 residues long. The V gene end was trimmed by 0 bases and the J gene end by 4 bases; junction bases not matched to a gene: 6. CDR3 in DNA: TGTGCCAGCAGCTTGGGCTTGGGACAGGGGGGATACGAGCAGTACTTC. Amino acids: CASSLGLGQGGYEQYF.

CDR3 loop: CSVEGTSGRASLETQYF. As DNA, the CDR3 is TGCAGCGTTGAAGGCACTAGCGGGAGGGCCAGTCTCGAGACCCAGTACTTC. The rearrangement joins TRBV29-1 to TRBJ2-5; 13 bases align to TRBD2. Germline-derived CDR1 and CDR2 are SQVTM and ANQGSEA. The trim removed 1 base at V and 5 bases at J, leaving 10 bases unmatched. The CDR3 runs to 17 residues.

Here the CDR3 reads CASSLMSTRGAFF. In DNA form, the CDR3 reads TGTGCCAGCAGTTTAATGTCTACTCGCGGAGCTTTCTTT. The rearrangement uses TRBV28 and TRBJ1-1; D ambiguous. V was pared by 2 bases and J by 10 bases, with 14 bases between. Germline-derived CDR1 and CDR2 are MDHEN and SYDVKM. This CDR3 spans 13 amino acids.

V usage is TRBV4-3 and J usage is TRBJ1-4; D is unclear. With 0 bases removed from V and 4 bases from J, the gap between germline ends came to 9 bases. CDR3 length: 15 residues. The germline gives CDR1 LGHNA, CDR2 YSLEER. CDR3 residues: CASSQDRDFNEKLFF. CDR3 coding DNA: TGCGCCAGCAGCCAAGATAGAGATTTTAATGAAAAACTGTTTTTT.

The table lists this clone with a few counts. The chain has TRBV7-3 and TRBJ2-1, with 7 bases identical to TRBD2. The CDR3 runs to 14 residues. Unmatched junction bases numbered 3, after V lost 0 bases and J lost 7 bases. CDR1 is SGHTA, CDR2 FQGTGA, per germline. The CDR3 sequence: CASSLTPRGNEQFF. The CDR3 nucleotides read TGTGCCAGCAGCTTAACTCCGCGGGGGAATGAGCAGTTCTTC.

The chain has TRBV11-2 and TRBJ2-7; the match to TRBD1 covers 7 bases. Germline values: CDR1 SGHAT, CDR2 FQNNGV. The CDR3 is made up of 14 amino acids. V shed 3 bases and J 6 bases; nucleotides not matched to a gene: 8. CDR3 in DNA: TGTGCCAGCAGCTTTCGGACAGGTGCGTTCGAGCAGTACTTC. Amino acids: CASSFRTGAFEQYF.

The gene calls are TRBV5-6 and TRBJ1-2, with D perhaps matching TRBD1 (6 bases). The germline gives CDR1 SGHDT, CDR2 YYEEEE. The CDR3 is 15 amino acids. Between the trimmed V and J ends, which lost 6 bases and 5 bases, there was a span of 20 bases. As DNA, the CDR3 is TGTGCCAGCAACAGACCGACAGGATCGGGATATGGCTACACCTTC. This codes for CASNRPTGSGYGYTF.

The rearrangement joins TRBV5-4 to TRBJ2-7, with a weak D call TRBD2 (6 bases). This CDR3 has 14 residues. Trimming took off 3 bases at V and 3 bases at J, with 13 bases between the two ends. CDR1 and CDR2 (germline): SGHNT, YYREEE (reference sequence). CDR3 protein: CASSSRTNYYEQYF. The CDR3 nucleotides are TGTGCCAGCAGCTCGCGGACTAACTACTACGAGCAGTACTTC. The variable domain in full, completed from reference TRBV5-4 and TRBJ2-7, reads ETGVTQSPTHLIKTRGQQVTLRCSSQSGHNTVSWYQQALGQGPQFIFQYYREEENGRGNFPPRFSGLQFPNYSSELNVNALELDDSALYLCASSSRTNYYEQYFGPGTRLTVT.

The CDR3, as DNA: TGTGCCAGCATCCCACAGGGAGTCACTGAAGCTTTCTTT. As protein: CASIPQGVTEAFF. The chain employs TRBV6-6 and TRBJ1-1; possibly TRBD1 for D (6 bases). The CDR3 has 13 residues. CDR1 MNHNY and CDR2 SVGAGI come from the germline V gene (reference sequence). The V gene lost 7 bases and the J gene lost 4 bases, with 13 bases spanning the gap.

The chain joins TRBV19 to TRBJ1-2; D might be TRBD1 (6 bases). The CDR3 length is 13 residues. Per the germline V gene, CDR1 is LNHDA and CDR2 is SQIVND (reference sequence). V lost 10 bases to trimming and J lost 8 bases, with 20 bases between them. Written as DNA, the CDR3 is TGTGCCACCTGGGGTAGCAGAGGGGGAGGCTACACCTTC. It is translated as CATWGSRGGGYTF. The full variable domain, its missing parts supplied by reference TRBV19 and TRBJ1-2, is DGGITQSPKYLFRKEGQNVTLSCEQNLNHDAMYWYRQDPGQGLRLIYYSQIVNDFQKGDIAEGYSVSREKKESFPLTVTSAQKNPTAFYLCATWGSRGGGYTFGSGTRLTVV.

V gene TRBV10-2 combines with J gene TRBJ2-5, with 8 bases aligning to TRBD2. CDR3 size: 14 residues. Germline lookup yields CDR1 WSHSY and CDR2 SAAADI. V lost 8 bases to trimming and J lost 5 bases; unmatched junction nucleotides: 10. The CDR3 region is CASQRAGENETQYF. CDR3 coding DNA: TGCGCCAGCCAGAGAGCGGGGGAGAATGAGACCCAGTACTTC.

J is TRBJ1-4 and V is TRBV29-1; D unclear. V was shortened by 1 base and J by 7 bases, with 10 bases between the two germline ends. The germline V gene has CDR1 SQVTM and CDR2 ANQGSEA. The CDR3 consists of 13 residues. CDR3 sequence (DNA): TGCAGCGTTGAAGTTCGGGCGGGTGAAAAACTGTTTTTT. It encodes CSVEVRAGEKLFF.

The V call is TRBV7-3, the J call TRBJ2-1; 7 bases map to TRBD2. The V and J ends lost 2 bases and 4 bases, in that order; junction bases with no gene match: 8. Per the germline V gene, CDR1 is SGHTA and CDR2 is FQGTGA. The CDR3 totals 16 residues. Here the CDR3 reads CASSLHPGTIYNEQFF. The CDR3 region has the DNA TGTGCCAGCAGCTTACATCCAGGGACTATTTACAATGAGCAGTTCTTC.